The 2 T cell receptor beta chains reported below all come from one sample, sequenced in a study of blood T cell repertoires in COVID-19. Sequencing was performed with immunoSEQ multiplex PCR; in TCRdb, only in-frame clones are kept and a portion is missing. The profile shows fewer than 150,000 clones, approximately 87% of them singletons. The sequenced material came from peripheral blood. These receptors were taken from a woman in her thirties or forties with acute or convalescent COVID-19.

CDR3 nucleotide sequence: TGCGCCAGCAGCTTGATGGCAGGGGTTGAGGGTTTTTACAATGAGCAGTTCTTC. Translation: CASSLMAGVEGFYNEQFF. This chain links TRBV5-1 with TRBJ2-1; weak D call: TRBD1 (6 bases). Germline V gene sequence: CDR1 SGHRS, CDR2 YFSETQ. The CDR3 totals 18 residues. Trimming stripped 1 base from V and 4 bases from J, with 21 bases between.

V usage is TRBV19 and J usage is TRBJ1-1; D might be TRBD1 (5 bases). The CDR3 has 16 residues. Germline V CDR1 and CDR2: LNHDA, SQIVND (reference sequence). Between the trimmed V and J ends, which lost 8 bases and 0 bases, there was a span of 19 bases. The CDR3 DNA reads TGTGCCAGTCATGGCGGGACTGAGGGGCTGAACACTGAAGCTTTCTTT. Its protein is CASHGGTEGLNTEAFF.